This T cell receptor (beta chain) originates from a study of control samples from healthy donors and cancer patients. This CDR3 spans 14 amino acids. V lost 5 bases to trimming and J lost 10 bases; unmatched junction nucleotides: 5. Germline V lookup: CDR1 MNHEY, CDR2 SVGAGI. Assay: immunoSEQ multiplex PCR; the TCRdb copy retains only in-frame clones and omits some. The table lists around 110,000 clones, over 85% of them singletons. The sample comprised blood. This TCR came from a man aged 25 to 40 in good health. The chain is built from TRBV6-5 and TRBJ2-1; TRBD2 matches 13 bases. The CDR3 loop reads CASSPLAGGREQFF. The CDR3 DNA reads TGTGCCAGCAGTCCACTAGCGGGGGGGAGAGAGCAGTTCTTC.